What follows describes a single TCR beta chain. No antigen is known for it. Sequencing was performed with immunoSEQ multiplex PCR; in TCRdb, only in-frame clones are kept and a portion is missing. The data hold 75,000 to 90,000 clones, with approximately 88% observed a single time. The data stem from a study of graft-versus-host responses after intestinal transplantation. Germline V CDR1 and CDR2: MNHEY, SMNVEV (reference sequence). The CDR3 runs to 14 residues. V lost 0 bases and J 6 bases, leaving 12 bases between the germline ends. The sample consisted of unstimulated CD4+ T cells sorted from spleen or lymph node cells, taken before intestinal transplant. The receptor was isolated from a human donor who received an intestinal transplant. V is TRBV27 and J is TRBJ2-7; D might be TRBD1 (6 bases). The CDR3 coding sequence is TGTGCCAGCAGTTTATCGATGACAGGAACCGAGCAGTACTTC. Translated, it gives CASSLSMTGTEQYF.